These 6 T cell receptor beta chains came from one sample sequenced in a study of CD8 T cells in ankylosing spondylitis. These TCRs' antigens remain unknown. MiXCR, run by TCRdb on the 5' RACE reads, gives a single entry per CDR3 protein. The sample lists approximately 220,000 distinct CDR3 sequences, 15% to 20% seen once, with approximately 40% in the top ten. General study results and limits: What appeared characteristic of ankylosing spondylitis blood was a TCR beta motif of eight or nine highly homologous variants.

Source material: blood, either unsorted or a sorted T cell fraction (not recorded which). All receptors come from a male donor with ankylosing spondylitis.

This clonotype was detected only a few times. The V and J genes are TRBV10-3 and TRBJ1-1; D is ambiguous. Deletions cut 0 bases from V and 3 bases from J, with 17 bases between. The CDR3 covers 17 residues. Germline assignment: CDR1 ENHRY and CDR2 SYGVKD. The chain's CDR3 is CAISESDMGNMDTEAFF. The DNA of the CDR3 is TGTGCCATCAGTGAGTCAGACATGGGAAATATGGACACTGAAGCTTTCTTT.

This clonotype was detected a few times. V usage is TRBV7-9 and J usage is TRBJ2-7; TRBD2 matches 14 bases. Looked up from germline, CDR1 is SEHNR and CDR2 is FQNEAQ (reference sequence). The CDR3 is made up of 15 amino acids. V lost 4 bases, J lost 3 bases, and 2 bases stayed unmatched. The CDR3 here is CASSSGLAGVYEQYF. Here the CDR3 DNA reads TGTGCCAGCAGCTCGGGACTAGCGGGAGTCTACGAGCAGTACTTC.

This clonotype appeared many times. V is TRBV12-3 or TRBV12-4 and J is TRBJ2-7; D gene uncertain. Trimming left V 3 bases short and J 3 bases short, with 9 bases between. CDR3 length: 13 residues. The DNA for the CDR3 is TGTGCCAGCAGTTTCAGTGTCCGCTACGAGCAGTACTTC. This codes for CASSFSVRYEQYF.

The table lists this clonotype with many counts. The chain has TRBV28 and TRBJ1-4; D gene uncertain. The germline gives CDR1 MDHEN, CDR2 SYDVKM. The CDR3 has 12 residues. Trimming left V 5 bases short and J 0 bases short, with 1 base between. CDR3 region: CASSPTNEKLFF. DNA of the CDR3: TGTGCCAGCAGTCCAACTAATGAAAAACTGTTTTTT.

The table lists this clonotype with a count of one. V is TRBV6-2 or TRBV6-3 and J is TRBJ1-5; D may be TRBD1 (5 bases). V lost 6 bases and J lost 2, with 14 bases in between. Germline CDR1 reads MNHEY; CDR2 reads SVGEGT. CDR3 length: 15 residues. The CDR3 sequence is CASRPAQGGNQPQHF. CDR3 nucleotide sequence: TGTGCCAGCAGGCCCGCGCAGGGAGGCAATCAGCCCCAGCATTTT.

This chain links TRBV2 with TRBJ2-1, with TRBD1 identical over 8 bases. V shed 8 bases, J shed 7 bases, and the junction held 7 bases outside the gene matches. Germline V CDR1 and CDR2: SNHLY, FYNNEI. The CDR3 totals 13 residues. The CDR3 DNA reads TGTGCCAGCGGACAGGGTGGGTGGAATGAGCAGTTCTTC. Its protein product is CASGQGGWNEQFF.